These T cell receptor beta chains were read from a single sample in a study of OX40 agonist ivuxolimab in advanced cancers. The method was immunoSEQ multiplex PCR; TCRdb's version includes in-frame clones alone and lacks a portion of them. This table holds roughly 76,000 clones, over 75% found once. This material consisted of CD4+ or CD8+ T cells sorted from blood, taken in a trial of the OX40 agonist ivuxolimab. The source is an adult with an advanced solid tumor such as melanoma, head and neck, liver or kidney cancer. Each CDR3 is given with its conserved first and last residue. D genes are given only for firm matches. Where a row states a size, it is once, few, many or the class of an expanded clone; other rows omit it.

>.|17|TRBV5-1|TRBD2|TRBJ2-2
TGCGCCAGCAGCTGGCCGACTAGCGGGAAAAACACCGGGGAGCTGTTTTTT
CASSWPTSGKNTGELFF
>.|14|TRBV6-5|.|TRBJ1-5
TGTGCCAGCAGCTCTCGGGGCATTAATCAGCCCCAGCATTTT
CASSSRGINQPQHF
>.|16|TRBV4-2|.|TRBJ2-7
TGTGCCAGCAGCCAAGATCCTGCCTTGGGTAGGTACGAGCAGTACTTC
CASSQDPALGRYEQYF
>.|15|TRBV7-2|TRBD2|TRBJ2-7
TGTGCCAGCAGCCCCGCTAGCGGGAGCTCCTACGAGCAGTACTTC
CASSPASGSSYEQYF
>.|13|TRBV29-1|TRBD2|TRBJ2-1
TGCAGCGTTGATTCGGGAGGGCCAAATGAGCAGTTCTTC
CSVDSGGPNEQFF
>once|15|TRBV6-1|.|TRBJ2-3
TGTGCCAGCGGGTCGGGTGCCTCAGGCACAGATACGCAGTATTTT
CASGSGASGTDTQYF
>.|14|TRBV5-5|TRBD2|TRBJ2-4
TGTGCCAGCAGCTTGGAACTAGCGGTAAACATTCAGTACTTC
CASSLELAVNIQYF
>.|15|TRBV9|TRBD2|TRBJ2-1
TGTGCCAGCAGCCCCTGGACTAGCTCCTACAATGAGCAGTTCTTC
CASSPWTSSYNEQFF
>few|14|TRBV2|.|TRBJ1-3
TGTGCCAGCTTAAATCGGGCCTCTGGAAACACCATATATTTT
CASLNRASGNTIYF
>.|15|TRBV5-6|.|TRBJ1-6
TGTGCCAGCAGCCCCCCGGAGGGGGAGGCTTCACCCCTCCACTTT
CASSPPEGEASPLHF
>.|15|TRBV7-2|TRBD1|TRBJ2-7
TGTGCCAGCAGAAAACCGGGACAGGAGGGGGACGAGCAGTACTTC
CASRKPGQEGDEQYF
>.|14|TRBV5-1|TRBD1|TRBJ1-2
TGCGCCAGCAGCCGGGACAGGGCCCTCTATGGCTACACCTTC
CASSRDRALYGYTF
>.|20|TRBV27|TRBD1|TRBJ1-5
TGTGCCAGCAGTTCCACCGGGACAGGGGGCTTGGGGGGGGGCAATCAGCCCCAGCATTTT
CASSSTGTGGLGGGNQPQHF
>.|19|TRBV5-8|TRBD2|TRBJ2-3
TGTGCCAGCCCCTCCCCACCCACGGCGGGAGGGAAATCCACAGATACGCAGTATTTT
CASPSPPTAGGKSTDTQYF
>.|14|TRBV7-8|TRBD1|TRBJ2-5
TGTGCCAGCAGCTCCCGACAGGGGAGAAAGACCCAGTACTTC
CASSSRQGRKTQYF
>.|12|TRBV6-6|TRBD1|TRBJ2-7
TGTGCCAGCAGTTACGCTAGACAGGGGCCCTTCTTC
CASSYARQGPFF
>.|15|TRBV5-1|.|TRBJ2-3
TGCGCCAGCAGCTTGCCCAGCAGCGGCGCAGATACGCAGTATTTT
CASSLPSSGADTQYF
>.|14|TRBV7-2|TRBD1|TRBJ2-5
TGTGCCAGCAGCCGGGGACAGGGAGGGGAGACCCAGTACTTC
CASSRGQGGETQYF
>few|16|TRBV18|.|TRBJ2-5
TGTGCCAGCTCACCAGAGGTTAGCGGCATGGTTGAGACCCAGTACTTC
CASSPEVSGMVETQYF
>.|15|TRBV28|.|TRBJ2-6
TGTGCCAGCAGCTCTAGTGAGGCGCTTTCCAACGTCCTGACTTTC
CASSSSEALSNVLTF
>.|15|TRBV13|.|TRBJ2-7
TGTGCCAGCAGCCTCCGGGGGGCGGGGACCTACGAGCAGTACTTC
CASSLRGAGTYEQYF
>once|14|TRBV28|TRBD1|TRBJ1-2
TGTGCCAGCAGTTTGTCTGACAGGGTTGTCGGCTACACCTTC
CASSLSDRVVGYTF
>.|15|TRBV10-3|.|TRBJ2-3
TGTGCCATCAGTGAGTCGGGGGGATTCACAGATACGCAGTATTTT
CAISESGGFTDTQYF
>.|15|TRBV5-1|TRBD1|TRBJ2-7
TGCGCCAGCAGCTTGGGGGCAGGGGGTTCCTACGAGCAGTACTTC
CASSLGAGGSYEQYF
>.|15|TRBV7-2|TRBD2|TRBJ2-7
TGTGCCAGCAGTAGCGGGAGCCCGACCACCTACGAGCAGTACTTC
CASSSGSPTTYEQYF
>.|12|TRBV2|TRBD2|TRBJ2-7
TGTGCCAGCAGGGGGACTAGCGGGAGCTTGTACTTC
CASRGTSGSLYF
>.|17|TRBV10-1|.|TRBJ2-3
TGCGCCAGCAGTGGGAATCTCCCTCTCGCTAGCACAGATACGCAGTATTTT
CASSGNLPLASTDTQYF
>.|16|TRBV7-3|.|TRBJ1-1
TGTGCCAGCAGTCCCGCGGCGGGGGGCTTGAACACTGAAGCTTTCTTT
CASSPAAGGLNTEAFF
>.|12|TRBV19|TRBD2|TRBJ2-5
TGTGCCAGTAGTGAGACGGGAGGGACCCAGTACTTC
CASSETGGTQYF
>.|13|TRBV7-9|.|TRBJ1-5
TGTGCCAGCAGTGGAAGCGGGGATCAGCCCCAGCATTTT
CASSGSGDQPQHF
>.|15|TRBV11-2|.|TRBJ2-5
TGTGCCAGCAGCTTATCCGCCTTAGCCCAAGAGACCCAGTACTTC
CASSLSALAQETQYF
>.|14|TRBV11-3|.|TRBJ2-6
TGTGCCAGCAGCTTAGCCGTCGGTGGCAACGTCCTGACTTTC
CASSLAVGGNVLTF
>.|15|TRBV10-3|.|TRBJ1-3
TGTGCCATCAGTCCTACAGGCTACTCTGGAAACACCATATATTTT
CAISPTGYSGNTIYF
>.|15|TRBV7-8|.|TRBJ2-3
TGTGCCAGCAGCTTAACCTCATCTAGCACAGATACGCAGTATTTT
CASSLTSSSTDTQYF
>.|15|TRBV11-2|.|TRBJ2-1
TGTGCCAGCAGCCAACGGTTAGCGGCTGACAATGAGCAGTTCTTC
CASSQRLAADNEQFF
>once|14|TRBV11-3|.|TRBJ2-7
TGTGCCAGCAGCTTAGTCCCAGGGACGTACGAGCAGTACTTC
CASSLVPGTYEQYF
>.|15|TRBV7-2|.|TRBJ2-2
TGTGCCAGCAGCTCGGGCCTGGAGGGCGCCGGGGAGCTGTTTTTT
CASSSGLEGAGELFF
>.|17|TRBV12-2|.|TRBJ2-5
TGTGCAAGTCCCTCAGAAACGCTAGCGGGAGTAGAAGAGACCCAGTACTTC
CASPSETLAGVEETQYF
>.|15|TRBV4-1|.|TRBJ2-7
TGCGCCAGCAGCCATCCTCTAGCGTCGTCTTACGAGCAGTACTTC
CASSHPLASSYEQYF
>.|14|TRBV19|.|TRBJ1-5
TGTGCCAGTAGTTCCGGACAAGGCAATCAGCCCCAGCATTTT
CASSSGQGNQPQHF
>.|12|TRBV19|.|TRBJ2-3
TGTGCCAGTAGTATAAGCGAGTCGACGCAGTATTTT
CASSISESTQYF
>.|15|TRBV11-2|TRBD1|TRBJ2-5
TGTGCCAGCAGCTCTCTTGGGACAGGGGGCCGGGCCCAGTACTTC
CASSSLGTGGRAQYF
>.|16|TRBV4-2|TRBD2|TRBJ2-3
TGTGCCAGCAGCCAGGGGACTAGCGGGTCCACAGATACGCAGTATTTT
CASSQGTSGSTDTQYF
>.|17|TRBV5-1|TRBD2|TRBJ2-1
TGCGCCAGCAGCTCGCTATTTAGCGGGAGCGGGTACAATGAGCAGTTCTTC
CASSSLFSGSGYNEQFF
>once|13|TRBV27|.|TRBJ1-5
TGTGCCAGCAGTTTGTTGGGTCCGCAGCCCCAGCATTTT
CASSLLGPQPQHF
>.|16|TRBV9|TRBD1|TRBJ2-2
TGTGCCAGCAGCCCTCGACAGGGCTCGAACACCGGGGAGCTGTTTTTT
CASSPRQGSNTGELFF
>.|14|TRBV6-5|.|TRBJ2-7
TGTGCCAGCAGCCCAGACCAAAGCTCCTACGAGCAGTACTTC
CASSPDQSSYEQYF